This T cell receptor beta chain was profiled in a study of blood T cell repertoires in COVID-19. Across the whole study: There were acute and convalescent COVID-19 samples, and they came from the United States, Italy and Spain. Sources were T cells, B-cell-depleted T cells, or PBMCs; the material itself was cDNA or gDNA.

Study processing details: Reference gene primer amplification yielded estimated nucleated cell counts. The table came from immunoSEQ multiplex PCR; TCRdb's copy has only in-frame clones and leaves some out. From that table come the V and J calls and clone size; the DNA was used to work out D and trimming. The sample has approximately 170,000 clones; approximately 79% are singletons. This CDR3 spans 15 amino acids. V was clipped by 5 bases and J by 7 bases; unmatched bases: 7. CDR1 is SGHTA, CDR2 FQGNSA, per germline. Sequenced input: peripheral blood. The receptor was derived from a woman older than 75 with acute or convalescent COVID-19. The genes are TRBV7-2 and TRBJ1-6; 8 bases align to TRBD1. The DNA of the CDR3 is TGTGCCAGCAGCCGTGGACAGGGTGGAAATTCACCCCTCCACTTT. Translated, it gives CASSRGQGGNSPLHF.